These T cell receptor beta chains were read from a single sample in a study of CD8 T cells in Susac syndrome. TCRdb called the immunoSEQ multiplex PCR reads again in MiXCR, with one record for every CDR3 protein. The sample contains around 150,000 distinct CDR3 sequences, 94% of which appear only once. Sequenced sample: CD8+ T cells from PBMCs. Receptors originate from a human donor in good health. Both conserved end residues are part of each CDR3. The D gene is left open where the match is weak. The listing skips clone size in some rows; elsewhere it reads once, few, many or a size class.

D gene: NA; J gene: TRBJ2-5; V gene: TRBV12-3/TRBV12-4; clone size: NA; CDR3 DNA: TGTGCCAGCAGTTTCGGCAGGGTAGAGACCCAGTACTTC; CDR3 protein: CASSFGRVETQYF
D gene: TRBD1; J gene: TRBJ1-2; V gene: TRBV4-3; clone size: NA; CDR3 DNA: TGCGCCAGCAGCCCGGACAGGGGACACTACGGCTACACCTTC; CDR3 protein: CASSPDRGHYGYTF
D gene: NA; J gene: TRBJ1-1; V gene: TRBV12-3/TRBV12-4; clone size: NA; CDR3 DNA: TGTGCCAGCAACCTCGGGGGGTATAACACTGAAGCTTTCTTT; CDR3 protein: CASNLGGYNTEAFF
D gene: TRBD2; J gene: TRBJ2-7; V gene: TRBV27; clone size: once; CDR3 DNA: TGTGCCAGCAGTGCGGGGCTAGCGGGCCACTACGAGCAGTACTTC; CDR3 protein: CASSAGLAGHYEQYF
D gene: NA; J gene: TRBJ1-1; V gene: TRBV4-3; clone size: NA; CDR3 DNA: TGCGCCAGCAGCCATGGATGGACGACGAACACTGAAGCTTTCTTT; CDR3 protein: CASSHGWTTNTEAFF
D gene: TRBD2; J gene: TRBJ2-7; V gene: TRBV5-1; clone size: NA; CDR3 DNA: TGCGCCAGCAGCTGGGGACTAGCGGGCTCCAACTCCTACGAGCAGTACTTC; CDR3 protein: CASSWGLAGSNSYEQYF
D gene: NA; J gene: TRBJ2-1; V gene: TRBV14; clone size: NA; CDR3 DNA: TGTGCCAGCAGCCAATACCTCAATGAGCAGTTCTTC; CDR3 protein: CASSQYLNEQFF
D gene: NA; J gene: TRBJ2-2; V gene: TRBV9; clone size: NA; CDR3 DNA: TGTGCCAGCAGCGTAGACTCCGGGGAGCTGTTTTTT; CDR3 protein: CASSVDSGELFF
D gene: NA; J gene: TRBJ1-2; V gene: TRBV29-1; clone size: NA; CDR3 DNA: TGCAGCGTTGAAGACCCGGACAGTTACCTCGACTATGGCTACACCTTC; CDR3 protein: CSVEDPDSYLDYGYTF
D gene: NA; J gene: TRBJ2-7; V gene: TRBV29-1; clone size: once; CDR3 DNA: TGCAGCGTACAGGGGGGGACAGCTTCGTACGAGCAGTACTTC; CDR3 protein: CSVQGGTASYEQYF
D gene: NA; J gene: TRBJ1-1; V gene: TRBV7-8; clone size: NA; CDR3 DNA: TGTGCCAGCAGCCCCATGACGGGGCCGGCCACTGAAGCTTTCTTT; CDR3 protein: CASSPMTGPATEAFF
D gene: TRBD2; J gene: TRBJ2-3; V gene: TRBV15; clone size: NA; CDR3 DNA: TGTGCCACCAGCAGGGTCCCTAGCGGGAGGGCCCTCACAGATACGCAGTATTTT; CDR3 protein: CATSRVPSGRALTDTQYF